This T cell receptor (beta chain) was sequenced in a study of T cell responses to AZD1222 COVID-19 vaccine. The data were produced by immunoSEQ multiplex PCR, yet TCRdb's version contains in-frame clones alone and is incomplete. The table has 75,000 to 100,000 clones, roughly 88% seen once. Study-wide findings and caveats: Across spike, vaccine-associated CD4 TCRs were found, dominant at 160-218 and 743-854. Rises in breadth and depth of Spike-specific TCRs came after two AZD1222 doses. Targets within unmutated variant regions were reportedly found for nearly half of spike-specific TCRs. Clonal diversity was possibly underestimated; the donors were predominantly white British and more often female.

Details on this clone: Its cognate antigen is unknown.

Trimming pared 5 bases from V and 1 base from J, leaving 11 bases between. The germline gives CDR1 MDHEN, CDR2 SYDVKM. The CDR3 has 14 residues. V is TRBV28 and J is TRBJ1-2; D not certain. This specimen consisted of peripheral blood, obtained on day 0 of MenACWY control vaccination. The receptor was derived from an adult in good health. CDR3 residues: CASSVIHHNYGYTF. DNA for the CDR3: TGTGCCAGCAGTGTCATACACCATAACTATGGCTACACCTTC.